Described below is a single TCR beta chain sequence and its context. Authors' methods: Reference gene primer amplification yielded estimated nucleated cell counts. TCRdb keeps only in-frame clones here, not all; method: immunoSEQ multiplex PCR. V and J calls and clone size are as listed in that table; D and trimming were resolved from the DNA. The sample includes 250,000 to 300,000 clones, about nine tenths of them seen just once. CDR3 length equals 15 residues. Germline V lookup: CDR1 LGHNA, CDR2 YNFKEQ. V gave up 0 bases and J gave up 4 bases; unmatched junction bases: 5. This entry is derived from a study of blood T cell repertoires in COVID-19. Study details: The origin of the acute and convalescent COVID-19 samples was the United States, Italy and Spain.

The sequenced material came from peripheral blood. The source of this sequence is a woman between 25 and 40 years old with COVID-19, enrolled during active disease. This rearrangement joins TRBV4-2 to TRBJ2-7; 8 bases line up with TRBD1. The CDR3 DNA follows: TGTGCCAGCAGCCAAGAAACAGGGGGTCATTACGAGCAGTACTTC. It codes for CASSQETGGHYEQYF.